Each of the 26 T cell receptor beta chains below was sequenced from the same sample in a study of blood T cells in healthy people across ages (dated by TCRdb to 2015 to 2017). Library generation was performed with 5' RACE. These reads were obtained on an Illumina HiSeq 2500. A second PCR of 7 to 11 cycles was performed with a sample-barcoded 5' primer and a J-beta primer mix. TCRdb trimmed the raw reads at Q25, called clones with MiXCR and kept productive beta chains. For every CDR3 protein sequence, its rows merge into one entry that carries the most common genes and DNA. This sample is represented by approximately 400,000 distinct CDR3 sequences; about 52% of them were singletons. The top ten clones comprise roughly 51% of the sample. What was sequenced was blood. The source of these receptors is a man aged 60 to 69 in good health.

The chain is built from TRBV9 and TRBJ2-7; D is unclear. The DNA end is more similar to TRBJ2-4, so the J call may be wrong. The CDR3 consists of 13 residues. CDR1 SGDLS and CDR2 YYNGEE come from the germline V gene. The CDR3 protein is CASTLGPSGIQYF. CDR3 bases: TGTGCCAGCACCCTCGGCCCGTCCGGCATTCAGTACTTC.

The chain uses TRBV20-1 and TRBJ1-4; D perhaps matches TRBD1 (6 bases). V was shortened by 3 bases and J by 8 bases, with 10 bases between the two germline ends. This CDR3 is 12 amino acids long. Germline V gene lookup returns CDR1 DFQATT and CDR2 SNEGSKA (reference sequence). The CDR3 DNA follows: TGCAGTGCTAGGCCCGGGACAGAAAAACTGTTTTTT. Translation gives CSARPGTEKLFF.

This clonotype was detected ten times or more. This chain joins TRBV20-1 and TRBJ1-2; maybe TRBD1 (5 bases). The V gene lost 5 bases and the J gene lost 5 bases, with 15 bases spanning the gap. The CDR3 sequence is 13 residues long. Germline V lookup: CDR1 DFQATT, CDR2 SNEGSKA (reference sequence). The CDR3 bases are TGCAGTGCTGGAGGGACGGACGTTTATGGCTACACCTTC. Protein: CSAGGTDVYGYTF.

This clonotype showed up just a few times. The gene calls are TRBV4-2 and TRBJ1-2, with a weak D call TRBD1 (6 bases). The CDR3 has 18 residues. CDR1 LGHNA and CDR2 YNFKEQ come from the germline V gene. V was shortened by 0 bases and J by 4 bases, with 21 bases between the two germline ends. The CDR3 DNA is TGTGCCAGCAGCCAAGAAAAACTCAGGGGTGTGGGACTCTATGGCTACACCTTC. Protein sequence: CASSQEKLRGVGLYGYTF.

A few counts support this clonotype. The rearrangement uses TRBV7-8 and TRBJ2-3, with TRBD1 matching over 7 bases. The CDR3 length is 17 residues. After removal of 5 bases from V and 1 base from J, the junction contained 12 bases not matched to a gene. The germline gives CDR1 SGHVS, CDR2 FQNEAQ. The CDR3 nucleotides are TGTGCCAGCAGCCCCCAACCGGGACAGCGACGCACAGATACGCAGTATTTT. Its translation: CASSPQPGQRRTDTQYF.

This chain joins TRBV2 and TRBJ2-7; D ambiguous. The CDR3 covers 13 residues. Germline V gene lookup returns CDR1 SNHLY and CDR2 FYNNEI. Trimming pared 4 bases from V and 5 bases from J, leaving 12 bases between. CDR3 loop: CASSGSFPHEQYF. The DNA of the CDR3 is TGTGCCAGCAGTGGTAGCTTTCCCCACGAGCAGTACTTC.

This clonotype was detected a few times. The gene calls are TRBV7-9 and TRBJ1-2; 10 bases agree with TRBD1. The V segment lost 7 bases and the J segment 8 bases; nucleotides outside the gene matches: 10. Germline V gives CDR1 SEHNR, CDR2 FQNEAQ (reference sequence). This CDR3 comprises 14 residues. DNA of the CDR3: TGTGCCAGCACCACCGGGGGACAGGGGAGAGGCTACACCTTC. Protein product: CASTTGGQGRGYTF.

Comment on this clonotype: Given a much more abundant clone one base away, this may be a read error. V is TRBV2 and J is TRBJ2-3; D not certain. This CDR3 spans 17 amino acids. CDR1 SNHLY and CDR2 FYNNEI come from the germline V gene. The CDR3 DNA sequence: TGTGCCAGCAGTCGCCGACTCGTTAGTCAAGTCACAGAGACGCAGTATTTT. Its protein product is CASSRRLVSQVTETQYF.

The CDR3 DNA reads TGCGCCAGCAGCGTAAAACAGGGCCATAACACTGAAGCTTTCTTT. Its protein is CASSVKQGHNTEAFF. The chain joins TRBV5-1 to TRBJ1-1; a weak D match, TRBD1 (6 bases). CDR3 size: 15 residues. V shed 4 bases and J shed 2 bases, with 15 bases lying between them. Germline V gene data show CDR1 as SGHRS and CDR2 as YFSETQ. Filled out from reference TRBV5-1 and TRBJ1-1, the complete variable domain reads KAGVTQTPRYLIKTRGQQVTLSCSPISGHRSVSWYQQTPGQGLQFLFEYFSETQRNKGNFPGRFSGRQFSNSRSEMNVSTLELGDSALYLCASSVKQGHNTEAFFGQGTRLTVV.

The gene calls are TRBV7-8 and TRBJ1-6, with D possibly TRBD1 on 5 matching bases. V lost 1 base to trimming and J lost 3 bases, with 13 bases between them. Germline loops: CDR1 SGHVS, CDR2 FQNEAQ. The CDR3 contains 17 residues. CDR3 protein: CASSLEGFRVYNSPLHF. CDR3 sequence (DNA): TGTGCCAGCAGCTTAGAAGGTTTCAGGGTCTATAATTCACCCCTCCACTTT.

The chain employs TRBV29-1 and TRBJ1-4; 7 nucleotides agree with TRBD1. Losses at the gene ends were 6 bases for V and 6 bases for J; bases not matched to a gene: 13. The CDR3 totals 15 residues. The germline gives CDR1 SQVTM, CDR2 ANQGSEA. Here the CDR3 DNA reads TGCAGCGTATCAACTCGGACAGGTTGGGATGAAAAACTGTTTTTT. Its translation: CSVSTRTGWDEKLFF.

The table lists this clonotype with a few counts. The J gene is TRBJ2-7, the V gene TRBV6-5; D might be TRBD2 (6 bases). This CDR3 has 15 amino acids. Germline values: CDR1 MNHEY, CDR2 SVGAGI. V gave up 8 bases and J gave up 2 bases, with 19 bases separating them. The CDR3 nucleotides are TGTGCCAGCTACCCGGCGGCTAGCGTCACCTACGAGCAGTACTTC. Residues: CASYPAASVTYEQYF.

Concerning this clonotype: At one end the junction does not follow the germline gene, possibly because of a read error. The chain carries TRBV12-3 or TRBV12-4 and TRBJ2-5, with 9 bases matching TRBD2. The CDR3 has 13 amino acids. This CDR3 is CASSVAGVETQYF. Here the CDR3 DNA reads TGTGCCAGCAGTGTAGCGGGGGTGGAGACCCAGTACTTC.

The chain links TRBV5-1 to TRBJ1-2; 8 bases line up with TRBD1. The CDR3 loop spans 19 amino acids. V lost 0 bases and J lost 0; bases outside the gene matches: 13. Germline CDR1 reads SGHRS; CDR2 reads YFSETQ. The CDR3 reads CASSLASGQGIRANYGYTF. CDR3 bases: TGCGCCAGCAGCTTGGCCTCCGGACAGGGAATCAGAGCTAACTATGGCTACACCTTC.

This clonotype was detected ten times or more. The J gene is TRBJ2-4, the V gene TRBV6-1; 15 bases are a match to TRBD2. The CDR3 extends over 18 amino acids. Per germline, CDR1 MNHNS and CDR2 SASEGT. Trimming took 1 base from V and 5 from J; bases not matched to a gene: 6. The CDR3 DNA sequence: TGTGCCAGCAGTGAAGTTGGGACTAGCGGGGGGCGGGAAAACATTCAGTACTTC. This gives the protein CASSEVGTSGGRENIQYF.

This clonotype was seen many times. The rearrangement links TRBV5-4 to TRBJ1-2; D gene uncertain. Germline CDR1 is SGHNT and CDR2 is YYREEE (reference sequence). V dropped 0 bases and J dropped 8 bases, with 14 bases sitting between them. The CDR3 loop spans 14 amino acids. As DNA, the CDR3 is TGTGCCAGCAGCTTGGAGGGTACTACGGGAGGCTACACCTTC. Its protein is CASSLEGTTGGYTF.

The V and J genes are TRBV2 and TRBJ1-4; D unclear. CDR3 size: 13 residues. V lost 6 bases and J 7 bases, leaving 12 bases between the germline ends. Germline V lookup: CDR1 SNHLY, CDR2 FYNNEI. In nucleotides, the CDR3 is TGTGCCAGCAGATACAACGCGGGTGAAAAACTGTTTTTT. Encoded protein: CASRYNAGEKLFF.

The chain has TRBV2 and TRBJ1-5; 8 bases match TRBD1. Unmatched junction bases numbered 9, after V lost 6 bases and J lost 5 bases. Germline values: CDR1 SNHLY, CDR2 FYNNEI. This CDR3 spans 15 amino acids. CDR3 in amino acids: CASSVDRGPYQPQHF. The CDR3, as DNA: TGTGCCAGCAGCGTCGACAGGGGACCCTATCAGCCCCAGCATTTT.

This clonotype was counted between two and nine times. The chain uses TRBV7-8 and TRBJ1-2; the match to TRBD1 covers 11 bases. The CDR3 spans 15 residues. Germline loops: CDR1 SGHVS, CDR2 FQNEAQ. The V segment lost 4 bases and the J segment 8 bases; nucleotides outside the gene matches: 9. The CDR3 is CASSSGTGGNGGYTF. The CDR3 DNA is TGTGCCAGCAGCTCCGGGACAGGGGGTAACGGCGGCTACACCTTC.

The chain recombines TRBV5-1 with TRBJ2-7; D uncertain. V shed 3 bases and J shed 0 bases, with 13 bases lying between them. Germline CDR1 reads SGHRS; CDR2 reads YFSETQ. The CDR3 loop spans 15 amino acids. The CDR3 region is CASSWRPTSSYEQYF. CDR3 nucleotide sequence: TGCGCCAGCAGCTGGCGACCCACGAGCTCCTACGAGCAGTACTTC.

As for this clonotype: A much larger clone is a single base away; this may be a read error. The chain joins TRBV5-1 to TRBJ1-2, with D maybe TRBD1 (5 bases). The CDR3 sequence is 14 residues long. Germline V lookup: CDR1 SGHRS, CDR2 YFSETQ. Trimming stripped 1 base from V and 8 bases from J, with 15 bases between. CDR3 bases: TGCGCCAGCAGCTTGTCCCAGGGTCCGGAAGGCTACACCTTC. Its translation is CASSLSQGPEGYTF. Filled out from reference TRBV5-1 and TRBJ1-2, the complete variable domain reads KAGVTQTPRYLIKTRGQQVTLSCSPISGHRSVSWYQQTPGQGLQFLFEYFSETQRNKGNFPGRFSGRQFSNSRSEMNVSTLELGDSALYLCASSLSQGPEGYTFGSGTRLTVV.

The gene calls are TRBV7-2 and TRBJ2-1; 8 bases map to TRBD2. The V gene end was trimmed by 10 bases and the J gene end by 4 bases; junction bases not matched to a gene: 18. Germline lookup yields CDR1 SGHTA and CDR2 FQGNSA. The CDR3 is 17 residues long. DNA of the CDR3: TGTGCCAACACCTTGGGGTCGGGACTAGGTATTTACAATGAGCAGTTCTTC. It yields the protein CANTLGSGLGIYNEQFF.

J is TRBJ1-2 and V is TRBV28; D unclear. Trimming shortened V by 5 bases and J by 4 bases, and 14 bases separated the two germline ends. Per the germline V gene, CDR1 is MDHEN and CDR2 is SYDVKM. This CDR3 has 14 amino acids. CDR3 residues: CASSPELVGYGYTF. CDR3 nucleotides: TGTGCCAGCAGTCCCGAATTGGTGGGCTATGGCTACACCTTC.

The chain is built from TRBV20-1 and TRBJ2-3; D gene unclear. The V gene's germline CDR1 is DFQATT and CDR2 SNEGSKA (reference sequence). The CDR3 loop spans 11 amino acids. Trimming stripped 6 bases from V and 4 bases from J, with 8 bases between. CDR3: CSAPWADTQYF. CDR3 coding DNA: TGCAGTGCCCCGTGGGCAGATACGCAGTATTTT.

V gene TRBV7-2 combines with J gene TRBJ2-5; TRBD1 agrees at 12 bases. The CDR3 spans 15 residues. After removal of 5 bases from V and 11 bases from J, the junction contained 12 bases not matched to a gene. Germline CDR1 and CDR2: SGHTA and FQGNSA. CDR3 amino acids: CASSRGQGAGNEQYF. In DNA form, the CDR3 reads TGTGCCAGCAGCCGGGGACAGGGGGCAGGTAATGAGCAGTACTTC.

This chain links TRBV7-2 with TRBJ2-1; 8 bases fit TRBD1. Losses at the gene ends were 5 bases for V and 6 bases for J; bases not matched to a gene: 9. Germline loops: CDR1 SGHTA, CDR2 FQGNSA. The CDR3 is 15 residues long. As DNA, the CDR3 is TGTGCCAGCAGCCCCGGACAGGGTGATTTCAATGAGCAGTTCTTC. Amino acids: CASSPGQGDFNEQFF.